This paragraph reports one TCR beta chain. Its antigen remains unidentified. This CDR3 is 15 amino acids long. Germline CDR1 reads MNHNY; CDR2 reads SVGAGI (reference sequence). The V gene lost 2 bases and the J gene lost 0 bases, with 10 bases spanning the gap. Sequencing was performed with immunoSEQ multiplex PCR; in TCRdb, only in-frame clones are kept and a portion is missing. The table records about 110,000 clones, approximately 93% of them present only once. This specimen comes from a study of graft-versus-host responses after intestinal transplantation. Whole-study context: Among the recipients, all got anti-thymocyte globulin induction and then tacrolimus and steroids for approximately 3 years.

Study findings and constraints: Graft-versus-host to host-versus-graft clonal ratios in allografts were high in patients with graft-donor T cell macrochimerism. GvH clone levels peaked in circulation, and this peak was associated with early post-transplant HvG declines.

This TCR was recovered from a human donor who was the organ donor for an intestinal transplant. This chain uses TRBV6-6 with TRBJ1-2; no firm D call. Sequencing used unstimulated CD8+ T cells sorted from spleen or lymph node cells, obtained before transplant. The CDR3 loop reads CASSYLGEANYGYTF. The CDR3 nucleotides read TGTGCCAGCAGTTACCTAGGAGAAGCTAACTATGGCTACACCTTC.